The 21 T cell receptor beta chains in this list originate from one sample, sequenced in a study of Ad26.COV2.S vaccination and SARS-CoV-2 variants. Treatment given: about 20 received Ad26.COV2.S at low or high dose, single or two shots; about 5 received placebo; per-sample allocation not given. At day 63 after the first vaccine or placebo injection, samples were drawn. Libraries were prepared by immunoSEQ multiplex PCR; TCRdb keeps only in-frame clonotypes and omits some of them. Of about 350,000 clones in the sample, more than 75% were seen once. The starting material was peripheral blood, obtained in a trial of Ad26.COV2.S vaccine versus placebo. Receptor source: a person between 18 and 59 years old who received the Ad26.COV2.S COVID-19 vaccine or a placebo.

The genes are TRBV27 and TRBJ2-1, with D possibly being TRBD2 (5 bases). The V and J ends lost 5 bases and 4 bases respectively, with 12 bases between them. The CDR3 sequence is 14 residues long. Germline CDR1 reads MNHEY; CDR2 reads SMNVEV (reference sequence). The CDR3 here is CASSKVTGYNEQFF. CDR3 DNA: TGTGCCAGCAGTAAAGTTACGGGGTACAATGAGCAGTTCTTC.

The J gene is TRBJ1-1, the V gene TRBV5-1; TRBD1 agrees at 9 bases. Unmatched junction bases numbered 7, after V lost 5 bases and J lost 2 bases. In germline, CDR1 is SGHRS, CDR2 YFSETQ. This CDR3 spans 15 amino acids. The DNA for the CDR3 is TGCGCCAGCAGTTTTCGGACAGGGGAAAACACTGAAGCTTTCTTT. Translated: CASSFRTGENTEAFF.

V is TRBV6-5 and J is TRBJ1-2; D may be TRBD1 (5 bases). The germline V gene has CDR1 MNHEY and CDR2 SVGAGI. This CDR3 region has 12 residues. Trimming left V 2 bases short and J 9 bases short, with 10 bases between. Here the CDR3 DNA reads TGTGCCAGCAGTTACCTGGGGGACCGCTACACCTTC. Translation gives CASSYLGDRYTF.

This clone was seen once. V usage is TRBV25-1 and J usage is TRBJ2-2; TRBD1 might be the D (6 bases). The CDR3 covers 16 residues. V dropped 4 bases and J dropped 4 bases, with 16 bases sitting between them. Germline V CDR1 and CDR2: MGHDK, SYGVNS. The CDR3 protein is CASSGGWGRGTGELFF. The CDR3 region has the DNA TGTGCCAGCAGTGGGGGGTGGGGGCGCGGCACCGGGGAGCTGTTTTTT.

This clone was counted only a few times. The rearrangement joins TRBV6-5 to TRBJ2-7, with D maybe TRBD2 (5 bases). CDR1 is MNHEY, CDR2 SVGAGI, per germline. The CDR3 has 14 amino acids. The V end was cut by 2 bases, the J end by 0 bases, with 8 bases between. The CDR3 DNA reads TGTGCCAGCAGTTACAAGCGGAGCTCCTACGAGCAGTACTTC. Protein product: CASSYKRSSYEQYF.

The chain is built from TRBV29-1 and TRBJ1-6; 8 bases align to TRBD1. The CDR3 length is 13 residues. Per germline, CDR1 SQVTM and CDR2 ANQGSEA. The V gene end was trimmed by 7 bases and the J gene end by 8 bases; junction bases not matched to a gene: 7. The CDR3 loop reads CSAKGTGDSPLHF. As DNA, the CDR3 is TGCAGCGCCAAGGGGACAGGTGATTCACCCCTCCACTTT.

The V and J genes are TRBV19 and TRBJ2-1; 11 bases fit TRBD2. Germline CDR1 is LNHDA and CDR2 is SQIVND (reference sequence). The CDR3 has 14 amino acids. V lost 6 bases, J lost 7 bases, and 5 bases stayed unmatched. CDR3 coding DNA: TGTGCCAGTAGAACTAGCGGGGGACTTAATGAGCAGTTCTTC. Encoded protein: CASRTSGGLNEQFF.

The V gene is TRBV3-1 (or the pseudogene TRBV3-2), the J gene TRBJ2-7; D gene uncertain. The CDR3 extends over 14 amino acids. The ends were cut back, 1 base at V and 2 bases at J, with 9 bases in the middle. Germline CDR1 reads LGHDT; CDR2 reads YNNKEL (reference sequence). CDR3 nucleotide sequence: TGTGCCAGCAGCCAAGGAGCCGGGCCCTACGAGCAGTACTTC. Translating it yields CASSQGAGPYEQYF.

The rearrangement uses TRBV30 and TRBJ1-4; 7 bases match TRBD1. Germline CDR1 is GTSNPN and CDR2 is SVGIG (reference sequence). V lost 0 bases and J lost 3; bases outside the gene matches: 10. The CDR3 has 17 amino acids. CDR3 protein: CAWSVGGFGGPNEKLFF. The CDR3 DNA is TGTGCCTGGAGTGTAGGGGGCTTTGGGGGACCTAATGAAAAACTGTTTTTT. The whole variable domain, filled in from reference TRBV30 and TRBJ1-4, reads SQTIHQWPATLVQPVGSPLSLECTVEGTSNPNLYWYRQAAGRGLQLLFYSVGIGQISSEVPQNLSASRPQDRQFILSSKKLLLSDSGFYLCAWSVGGFGGPNEKLFFGSGTQLSVL.

The count of this clone is one. The chain links TRBV7-9 to TRBJ1-6, with D possibly TRBD1 on 5 matching bases. The CDR3 extends over 18 amino acids. V shed 1 base and J shed 0 bases, with 13 bases lying between them. Germline V gene data show CDR1 as SEHNR and CDR2 as FQNEAQ (reference sequence). CDR3 sequence: CASSLVGAGSSYNSPLHF. The DNA for the CDR3 is TGTGCCAGCAGCTTAGTTGGGGCAGGGAGCTCCTATAATTCACCCCTCCACTTT.

V and J are TRBV30 and TRBJ2-1, with no clear D. Germline CDR1 and CDR2: GTSNPN and SVGIG (reference sequence). The CDR3 is made up of 13 amino acids. Trimming cost V 0 bases and J 5 bases, with 8 bases left between them. The CDR3, as DNA: TGTGCCTGGAGTGTGGGTCAGGACAATGAGCAGTTCTTC. It translates to CAWSVGQDNEQFF.

The chain joins TRBV4-3 to TRBJ1-4; D may be TRBD1 (6 bases). This CDR3 has 16 amino acids. CDR1 is LGHNA, CDR2 YSLEER, per germline. Trimming stripped 8 bases from V and 0 bases from J, with 16 bases between. The CDR3 DNA is TGCGCCAGCCGCGGACAGTTAAATGCAACTAATGAAAAACTGTTTTTT. Its protein is CASRGQLNATNEKLFF.

The chain carries TRBV28 and TRBJ2-7, with 9 bases lining up with TRBD1. The V gene's germline CDR1 is MDHEN and CDR2 SYDVKM. With V trimmed by 10 bases and J by 2 bases, 6 bases remained unmatched. This CDR3 spans 13 amino acids. CDR3 residues: CAITGGWTYEQYF. In nucleotides, the CDR3 is TGTGCCATCACAGGGGGCTGGACCTACGAGCAGTACTTC.

The chain couples TRBV7-2 to TRBJ2-1, with 8 bases fitting TRBD2. Losses at the gene ends were 6 bases for V and 6 bases for J; bases not matched to a gene: 7. In germline, CDR1 is SGHTA, CDR2 FQGNSA. This CDR3 spans 14 amino acids. This chain's CDR3 is CASRQAGVSNEQFF. CDR3 in DNA: TGTGCCAGCAGACAAGCGGGAGTGAGCAATGAGCAGTTCTTC.

The chain is built from TRBV5-1 and TRBJ2-2, with TRBD1 matching 10 bases. Germline values: CDR1 SGHRS, CDR2 YFSETQ. This CDR3 spans 15 amino acids. Trimming removed 2 bases from V and 3 bases from J; junction bases left unmatched: 1. The chain's CDR3 is CASSFGQGDTGELFF. The DNA of the CDR3 is TGCGCCAGCAGCTTTGGACAGGGGGACACCGGGGAGCTGTTTTTT.

The CDR3 protein is CASSIGSRTEAFF. CDR3 sequence (DNA): TGTGCCAGTAGTATAGGGTCGAGGACTGAAGCTTTCTTT. V is TRBV19 and J is TRBJ1-1, with no clear D. The CDR3 consists of 13 residues. The germline V gene encodes CDR1 LNHDA and CDR2 SQIVND (reference sequence). The V end lost 1 base, the J end lost 5 bases, and 8 bases lay between the germline ends.

The chain uses TRBV5-1 and TRBJ1-6, with 7 bases identical to TRBD1. V trimming: 3 bases; J trimming: 9 bases; junction bases outside the gene matches: 6. Germline assignment: CDR1 SGHRS and CDR2 YFSETQ. This CDR3 is 14 amino acids long. CDR3 sequence (DNA): TGCGCCAGCAGCTCCACAGGGGAGGGTTCACCCCTCCACTTT. This gives the protein CASSSTGEGSPLHF.

This clone is a singleton in its sample. The chain couples TRBV7-9 to TRBJ1-4; no definite D call. The V end lost 2 bases, the J end lost 5 bases, and 12 bases lay between the germline ends. CDR1 SEHNR and CDR2 FQNEAQ come from the germline V gene (reference sequence). This CDR3 region has 15 residues. The CDR3 loop reads CASSLKGARNEKLFF. The CDR3 region has the DNA TGTGCCAGCAGCTTAAAAGGCGCGCGGAATGAAAAACTGTTTTTT.

Notes on this clone: A junction end diverges from the germline sequence, so it may reflect a read error. J is TRBJ2-7 and V is TRBV28; 14 nucleotides agree with TRBD2. Germline V gene data show CDR1 as MDHEN and CDR2 as SYDVKM. The CDR3 has 15 residues. CDR3 nucleotides: TGTGCCAGCAGTTTACCAATGGGACTAGCGGGAGCTCGGAACTTC. Translating gives CASSLPMGLAGARNF.

The CDR3 is CATSRDPGNEAYSNQPQHF. CDR3 in DNA: TGTGCCACCAGCAGAGATCCTGGAAACGAGGCCTATAGCAATCAGCCCCAGCATTTT. The rearrangement links TRBV15 to TRBJ1-5; no firm D call. V lost 0 bases, J lost 0 bases, and 18 bases lay in between. The germline CDR1 and CDR2 sequences are LNHNV and YYDKDF (reference sequence). The CDR3 length is 19 residues.

Turning to this clone: Different DNA sequences within this sample yield the same CDR3. The chain joins TRBV20-1 to TRBJ2-7, with 8 bases matching TRBD1. Trimming removed 4 bases from V and 7 bases from J; junction bases left unmatched: 3. Germline V gene sequence: CDR1 DFQATT, CDR2 SNEGSKA (reference sequence). This CDR3 is built from 11 residues. The CDR3 DNA follows: TGCAGTGCTACGACAGGGGTTGAGCAGTACTTC. This translates into CSATTGVEQYF.